These 2 T cell receptor beta chains were all obtained from the same sample, sequenced in a study of regulatory T cells in long-lasting Graves disease. Arm-PCR of CDR3 regions and iRepertoire HTBI primers were used to build TCR beta libraries. Via MiXCR, TCRdb re-called the multiplex PCR reads, giving one row per CDR3 protein. The sample records hundreds of thousands of distinct CDR3 sequences, approximately 15% being singletons. The time point denotes: newly diagnosed GD, antithyroid drugs for less than 3 months. Preparation of the TCR library used RNA extracted from PBMCs. The sample was also reused in another study, on T cells in Graves' hyperthyroidism and ophthalmopathy.

The sequencing here drew on peripheral blood mononuclear cells (PBMCs), taken at new diagnosis, from a patient treated with antithyroid drugs. The receptors were gathered from a woman aged 30 to 39 with Graves disease.

The chain links TRBV6-1 to TRBJ2-7, with 8 bases matching TRBD2. Germline V CDR1 and CDR2: MNHNS, SASEGT. CDR3 length: 15 residues. The J segment lost 2 bases and the V segment lost 4 bases, leaving 7 bases of the junction unmatched. CDR3 loop: CASSGTSGTPYEQYF. Here the CDR3 DNA reads TGTGCCAGCAGTGGAACTAGCGGTACTCCCTACGAGCAGTACTTC.

This clonotype occurred many times. The CDR3 region is CSASTTSGAYEQYF. In DNA form, the CDR3 reads TGCAGTGCTAGCACGACTAGCGGGGCCTACGAGCAGTACTTC. The V call is TRBV20-1, the J call TRBJ2-7, with 11 bases aligning to TRBD2. This CDR3 is built from 14 residues. Germline V gives CDR1 DFQATT, CDR2 SNEGSKA (reference sequence). V shed 3 bases, J shed 2 bases, and the junction held 3 bases outside the gene matches.